One sample yielded the 11 T cell receptor delta chains listed below, sequenced in a study of Vδ1+ human thymocytes. General study findings and limits: Highly polyclonal TRG and TRD repertoires with Gaussian CDR3 length distributions appeared in thymus.

The template was reverse-transcribed extracted RNA. CDR3 amplicons came from multiplex PCR with pooled V-gene forward and constant-region reverse primers. TCRdb reanalysed the multiplex PCR reads via CATT. The sample shows just under 55,000 delta-chain clones, more than 15% of them seen only once. Their specific antigens are unknown. Material for sequencing was Vdelta1+ gamma-delta thymocytes from the thymus. As for subset: FACS-sorted CD3+ TCRalphabeta- TCRVdelta1+ TCRVdelta2- thymocytes. The receptors here all came from a boy under two years old who had congenital heart surgery.

The V call is TRDV1, the J call TRDJ1; maybe TRDD3 (6 bases). Germline loops: CDR1 TSWWSYY, CDR2 QGS. V was shortened by 5 bases and J by 2 bases, with 27 bases between the two germline ends. The CDR3 length is 19 residues. CDR3 region: CALGPPRRTGIGVTDKLIF. Written as DNA, the CDR3 is TGTGCTCTTGGGCCACCCCGCCGTACTGGGATCGGGGTTACCGATAAACTCATCTTT.

This clone was observed a few times. This chain links TRDV1 with TRDJ1; 13 positions match TRDD3. The ends lost 1 base at V and 3 bases at J; junction bases unmatched: 26. Germline lookup yields CDR1 TSWWSYY and CDR2 QGS. CDR3 length: 24 residues. The CDR3 nucleotides are TGTGCTCTTGGGGAACCTTCTGTGACCCTACGAGATACTGGGGGATACGCTAGAGCCGATAAACTCATCTTT. Encoded protein: CALGEPSVTLRDTGGYARADKLIF.

This clone was observed a handful of times. The V call is TRDV1, the J call TRDJ1; 13 bases fit TRDD3. Trimming removed 1 base from V and 0 bases from J; junction bases left unmatched: 8. Germline assignment: CDR1 TSWWSYY and CDR2 QGS. CDR3 length: 19 residues. CDR3 loop: CALGEQYWGIRRHTDKLIF. The CDR3 DNA follows: TGTGCTCTTGGGGAACAGTACTGGGGGATACGCAGGCACACCGATAAACTCATCTTT.

This clone is labeled medium-sized. The genes are TRDV2 and TRDJ1; TRDD3 agrees at 7 bases. With V trimmed by 5 bases and J by 0 bases, 8 bases remained unmatched. This CDR3 contains 15 residues. Germline CDR1 reads GEAIGNYY; CDR2 reads EKD. DNA for the CDR3: TGTGCCTGTGCCTGGGGGCCCTCGTACACCGATAAACTCATCTTT. It specifies CACAWGPSYTDKLIF.

V usage is TRDV1 and J usage is TRDJ1; 11 positions match TRDD3. The junction had 12 bases not matched to a gene; V was cut back by 6 bases and J by 3 bases. CDR1 is TSWWSYY, CDR2 QGS, per germline. This CDR3 region has 17 residues. The CDR3 region has the DNA TGTGCTCTTGGCCTTTTTACGTTCTGGGGGATACCCGATAAACTCATCTTT. This gives the protein CALGLFTFWGIPDKLIF.

A few counts support this clone. The chain has TRDV1 and TRDJ1; TRDD3 matches at 11 bases. The CDR3 has 22 residues. V gave up 7 bases and J gave up 4 bases; unmatched junction bases: 29. CDR1 and CDR2 (germline): TSWWSYY, QGS. The CDR3 protein is CALVTPGFLSILGDIGNDKLIF. The CDR3 nucleotides read TGTGCTCTTGTGACTCCGGGATTCCTATCGATACTGGGGGATATCGGGAACGATAAACTCATCTTT.

This clone was detected only a few times. This chain connects TRDV1 to TRDJ1; TRDD3 is a possible D gene (5 bases). V lost 4 bases and J 0 bases, leaving 33 bases between the germline ends. This CDR3 spans 22 amino acids. Germline V CDR1 and CDR2: TSWWSYY, QGS. CDR3 sequence reads: CALGGPRPQEGWACQYTDKLIF. In DNA, the CDR3 is TGTGCTCTTGGGGGACCGAGGCCTCAGGAGGGCTGGGCCTGTCAGTACACCGATAAACTCATCTTT.

To note about this clone: Germline and junction disagree at one end, which may indicate a read error. The chain employs TRDV1 and TRDJ1; perhaps D is TRDD2 or TRDD3 (5 bases each). Germline V lookup: CDR1 TSWWSYY, CDR2 QGS. CDR3 length: 22 residues. CDR3 nucleotide sequence: TGTGCTCTTAGGGAACTGGTCCTTCGTGCTCCCACCTCCTTACCCCACACCGATAAACTCATCTTT. This codes for CALRELVLRAPTSLPHTDKLIF.

This chain links TRDV1 with TRDJ1, with TRDD3 matching 12 bases. The CDR3 has 23 residues. Unmatched junction bases numbered 26, after V lost 5 bases and J lost 1 base. The germline CDR1 and CDR2 sequences are TSWWSYY and QGS. Here the CDR3 reads CALGKSASLRITGGYLGTDKLIF. The CDR3, as DNA: TGTGCTCTTGGGAAATCAGCCAGCCTTCGAATTACTGGGGGATACTTGGGCACCGATAAACTCATCTTT.

The chain carries TRDV1 and TRDJ1, with 7 bases lining up with TRDD3. The CDR3 consists of 25 residues. The junction had 35 bases not matched to a gene; V was cut back by 4 bases and J by 0 bases. The germline V gene encodes CDR1 TSWWSYY and CDR2 QGS. For the CDR3, the DNA is TGTGCTCTTGGGGTCCGGCCTTCTCCTCAGTTGGGGGAAGGGGATTCAGTCCCGTACACCGATAAACTCATCTTT. Translation: CALGVRPSPQLGEGDSVPYTDKLIF.

The chain employs TRDV1 and TRDJ1; D is uncertain. The CDR3 is made up of 18 amino acids. Trimming took 1 base from V and 0 from J, leaving 18 bases between them. The germline V gene has CDR1 TSWWSYY and CDR2 QGS. CDR3 coding DNA: TGTGCTCTTGGGGAACGGTGGGCTCATGAGGGGTACACCGATAAACTCATCTTT. Its protein is CALGERWAHEGYTDKLIF.